These T cell receptor beta chains were read from a single sample in a study of cytomegalovirus exposure and HLA in healthy donors. Measured with immunoSEQ multiplex PCR; TCRdb has only the in-frame clones, and not every one. The profile covers about 180,000 clones, with 85% appearing a single time and roughly 15% taken by the ten largest. The sample comprised PBMCs. The receptors here all came from a man between 18 and 29 years old in good health and CMV-seropositive. Each CDR3 is given with its conserved first and last residue. Each record gives: clone size, D gene, V gene, CDR3 length, J gene, CDR3 DNA, CDR3 protein. The D gene is left open where the match is weak. Size is omitted from some rows. Given values are once, few, many or a class for expanded clones.

size: -; D: -; V: TRBV4-1; length: 13; J: TRBJ2-7; DNA: TGCGCCAGCAGCCGCGGTCCGGGGAGTGAGCAGTACTTC; CDR3: CASSRGPGSEQYF
size: -; D: -; V: TRBV14; length: 15; J: TRBJ1-2; DNA: TGTGCCAGCAGCCAAGATCCAGGGATGCCCTATGGCTACACCTTC; CDR3: CASSQDPGMPYGYTF
size: -; D: -; V: TRBV28; length: 15; J: TRBJ1-2; DNA: TGTGCCAGCTTTGGGGTAACAGGGACTAACTATGGCTACACCTTC; CDR3: CASFGVTGTNYGYTF
size: -; D: TRBD1; V: TRBV10-3; length: 14; J: TRBJ2-2; DNA: TGTGCCACCGATCTGACAGGGGACACCGGGGAGCTGTTTTTT; CDR3: CATDLTGDTGELFF
size: -; D: TRBD2; V: TRBV6-5; length: 16; J: TRBJ2-1; DNA: TGTGCCAGCAGTTCCCGGGGGGGGAGCTCCTACAATGAGCAGTTCTTC; CDR3: CASSSRGGSSYNEQFF
size: -; D: TRBD2; V: TRBV27; length: 14; J: TRBJ2-7; DNA: TGTGCCAGCAGCAGACTAGCGGGAGGGCACGGGCAGTACTTC; CDR3: CASSRLAGGHGQYF
size: -; D: -; V: TRBV19; length: 17; J: TRBJ1-2; DNA: TGTGCCAGTAGTACTCCTACCTCACTTTCAAGTAACTATGGCTACACCTTC; CDR3: CASSTPTSLSSNYGYTF
size: -; D: -; V: TRBV30; length: 13; J: TRBJ1-4; DNA: TGTGCCTGGAGTAAGAAGGGGAATGAAAAACTGTTTTTT; CDR3: CAWSKKGNEKLFF
size: -; D: -; V: TRBV2; length: 13; J: TRBJ1-1; DNA: TGTGCCGGCATCGGCGGGGGAGGAACTGAAGCTTTCTTT; CDR3: CAGIGGGGTEAFF
size: -; D: -; V: TRBV19; length: 14; J: TRBJ2-5; DNA: TGTGCCAGTAGTATGAGTCTGGGGCTAGGGACCCAGTACTTC; CDR3: CASSMSLGLGTQYF
size: -; D: TRBD2; V: TRBV6-4; length: 13; J: TRBJ2-1; DNA: TGTGCCAGCAGTGACTCTGGGGCTAGCGGGCAGTTCTTC; CDR3: CASSDSGASGQFF
size: -; D: -; V: TRBV30; length: 12; J: TRBJ2-7; DNA: TGTGCCTGGAGTCTCCGGGGTTACGAGCAGTACTTC; CDR3: CAWSLRGYEQYF
size: few; D: -; V: TRBV28; length: 14; J: TRBJ1-5; DNA: TGTGCCAGCACCCCAGGACAGAACAATCAGCCCCAGCATTTT; CDR3: CASTPGQNNQPQHF
size: -; D: TRBD1; V: TRBV30; length: 14; J: TRBJ2-4; DNA: TGTGCCTGGAGTGAGGACAGGGTAAGGAACATTCAGTACTTC; CDR3: CAWSEDRVRNIQYF
size: -; D: -; V: TRBV5-1; length: 14; J: TRBJ2-3; DNA: TGCGCCAGCAGCTTGTTGGGGAGAGCAGATACGCAGTATTTT; CDR3: CASSLLGRADTQYF
size: few; D: TRBD1; V: TRBV11-2; length: 16; J: TRBJ2-7; DNA: TGTGCCAGCAGCTTGACTACGGGACAGGTCTCCTACGAGCAGTACTTC; CDR3: CASSLTTGQVSYEQYF
size: -; D: -; V: TRBV28; length: 15; J: TRBJ2-7; DNA: TGTGCCAGCAGTTTACCCCAGGGGTATAGCGACGAGCAGTACTTC; CDR3: CASSLPQGYSDEQYF
size: -; D: TRBD1; V: TRBV5-4; length: 14; J: TRBJ1-2; DNA: TGTGCCAGCAGCCCCCGGGACAGGGGGTATGGCTACACCTTC; CDR3: CASSPRDRGYGYTF
size: -; D: -; V: TRBV27; length: 13; J: TRBJ2-5; DNA: TGTGCCAGCACGGAGACAGAGGGGGGGGCCCAGTACTTC; CDR3: CASTETEGGAQYF
size: -; D: -; V: TRBV6-6; length: 13; J: TRBJ1-1; DNA: TGTGCCAGCAGTGGGCCGCAGAACACTGAAGCTTTCTTT; CDR3: CASSGPQNTEAFF
size: -; D: TRBD1; V: TRBV5-6; length: 14; J: TRBJ2-7; DNA: TGTGCCAGACAGATATACAGGGGAGCCTACGAGCAGTACTTC; CDR3: CARQIYRGAYEQYF
size: -; D: -; V: TRBV19; length: 16; J: TRBJ1-5; DNA: TGTGCCAGTAGTATGACTTCCCAGGGTGCTTTTCAGCCCCAGCATTTT; CDR3: CASSMTSQGAFQPQHF
size: -; D: -; V: TRBV5-1; length: 14; J: TRBJ2-7; DNA: TGCGCCAGCAGCCCACGGGACACCCTCTACGAGCAGTACTTC; CDR3: CASSPRDTLYEQYF
size: -; D: TRBD1; V: TRBV5-6; length: 17; J: TRBJ1-2; DNA: TGTGCCAGCAGCTTTGGGGCAGGGGGTTTTAATTTAGGTGGCTACACCTTC; CDR3: CASSFGAGGFNLGGYTF
size: -; D: -; V: TRBV19; length: 13; J: TRBJ2-5; DNA: TGTGCCAGTAGTGTACAGGTCGGAGAGACCCAGTACTTC; CDR3: CASSVQVGETQYF
size: -; D: -; V: TRBV28; length: 17; J: TRBJ1-5; DNA: TGTGCCCACGCCCCCCGGGGGTTAAGGAACATCGGTCAGCCCCAGCATTTT; CDR3: CAHAPRGLRNIGQPQHF
size: -; D: -; V: TRBV9; length: 15; J: TRBJ2-7; DNA: TGTGCCAGCAGCGTAGGGGGGCGCCCGCTGGACGAGCAGTACTTC; CDR3: CASSVGGRPLDEQYF
size: -; D: TRBD1; V: TRBV6-6; length: 15; J: TRBJ1-4; DNA: TGTGCCAGCAGTTACGGGGGACAGGCGGATCAAAAACTGTTTTTT; CDR3: CASSYGGQADQKLFF
size: -; D: TRBD1; V: TRBV10-2; length: 16; J: TRBJ1-1; DNA: TGCGCCAGCAGTGAGTCGGGGACAGGGGCGTTCACTGAAGCTTTCTTT; CDR3: CASSESGTGAFTEAFF
size: -; D: TRBD1; V: TRBV4-1; length: 14; J: TRBJ1-1; DNA: TGCGCCAGCAGCTATACAGGGGGTAACACTGAAGCTTTCTTT; CDR3: CASSYTGGNTEAFF
size: once; D: TRBD1; V: TRBV4-2; length: 15; J: TRBJ1-5; DNA: TGTGCCAGCAGCCTAGGAGGACAGGGTTCAGAGCCCCAGCATTTT; CDR3: CASSLGGQGSEPQHF
size: -; D: -; V: TRBV28; length: 12; J: TRBJ1-2; DNA: TGTGCCAGCAGTTCCAGGGGCTATGGCTACACCTTC; CDR3: CASSSRGYGYTF
size: -; D: -; V: TRBV9; length: 14; J: TRBJ2-3; DNA: TGTGCCAGCAGCGCCGACAGTTACACAGATACGCAGTATTTT; CDR3: CASSADSYTDTQYF
size: -; D: -; V: TRBV10-2; length: 12; J: TRBJ1-1; DNA: TGCGCCAGCAGTGAGACAGTCACTGAAGCTTTCTTT; CDR3: CASSETVTEAFF
size: -; D: TRBD2; V: TRBV5-1; length: 17; J: TRBJ2-1; DNA: TGCGCCAGCAGCTGGTCGGGACTAGCGGGTGAACAGAATGAGCAGTTCTTC; CDR3: CASSWSGLAGEQNEQFF
size: -; D: -; V: TRBV7-8; length: 13; J: TRBJ2-1; DNA: TGTGCCAGCAGCCCTGACAGTTACAATGAGCAGTTCTTC; CDR3: CASSPDSYNEQFF
size: -; D: -; V: TRBV6-5; length: 15; J: TRBJ2-5; DNA: TGTGCCAGCAGTTACTCGGGGGCAGAGCAAGAGACCCAGTACTTC; CDR3: CASSYSGAEQETQYF
size: once; D: -; V: TRBV28; length: 14; J: TRBJ1-5; DNA: TGTGCCAGCAGTTTTGGACAGCTCAATCAGCCCCAGCATTTT; CDR3: CASSFGQLNQPQHF
size: -; D: TRBD1; V: TRBV6-4; length: 16; J: TRBJ2-5; DNA: TGTGCCAGCAGTGCGACAGGGCTCCCGTACCAAGAGACCCAGTACTTC; CDR3: CASSATGLPYQETQYF
size: -; D: TRBD2; V: TRBV6-1; length: 15; J: TRBJ2-3; DNA: TGTGCCAGCAGTGAAGCGACTAGCGGGAGAAATACGCAGTATTTT; CDR3: CASSEATSGRNTQYF
size: -; D: TRBD1; V: TRBV28; length: 14; J: TRBJ1-3; DNA: TGTGCCAGCAGTCCGACAGGGGTTGGAAACACCATATATTTT; CDR3: CASSPTGVGNTIYF
size: few; D: TRBD1; V: TRBV2; length: 13; J: TRBJ1-4; DNA: TGTGCCTCCGAGGAGACAGGGGGCGAAAAACTGTTTTTT; CDR3: CASEETGGEKLFF
size: -; D: TRBD2; V: TRBV6-1; length: 15; J: TRBJ2-7; DNA: TGTGCCAGCCGTCCCCTCGGGGAGGGAATCTACGAGCAGTACTTC; CDR3: CASRPLGEGIYEQYF
size: -; D: -; V: TRBV7-9; length: 14; J: TRBJ2-2; DNA: TGTGCCAGCAGCCCCCCGCGAGGGAACGGGGAGCTGTTTTTT; CDR3: CASSPPRGNGELFF
size: -; D: -; V: TRBV30; length: 16; J: TRBJ1-5; DNA: TGTGCCTGGAGTGGACACAATCCTAAAGGTAATCAGCCCCAGCATTTT; CDR3: CAWSGHNPKGNQPQHF
size: -; D: -; V: TRBV4-1; length: 13; J: TRBJ1-2; DNA: TGCGCCAGCTCGGCAGGCTCTAACTATGGCTACACCTTC; CDR3: CASSAGSNYGYTF